This T cell receptor (beta chain) derives from a study of T-cell memory formation after mild COVID-19. Study background: There were largely donor-specific TCR clusters.

Study findings and constraints: Some clones that responded turned up in pre-infection memory, which suggests that cross-reactive memory joined in.

Using constant-segment primers, 5'RACE produced TCR alpha and TCR beta cDNA libraries carrying sample barcodes and UMIs. TCRdb recomputed calls from the 5' RACE reads with MiXCR, one row per CDR3 protein. The profile shows 450,000 to 650,000 distinct CDR3 sequences, roughly 18% of them singletons. This clonotype was recorded a few times. The antigen remains undetermined. Sequencing was done on a sample of PBMCs or a T cell subset sorted from them (not recorded which). The TCR originated in an adult woman who had mild COVID-19 (a few samples of this study predate the infection). Cell type and time point are not known.

The CDR3 loop reads CAGRTELSSYEQYF. The CDR3 DNA is TGTGCCGGTAGGACAGAACTGAGCTCCTACGAGCAGTACTTC. The V and J genes are TRBV30 and TRBJ2-7; perhaps TRBD1 as D (6 bases). V was cut by 8 bases and J by 0 bases, with 17 bases left in between. Germline CDR1 GTSNPN, CDR2 SVGIG (reference sequence). The CDR3 has 14 amino acids.